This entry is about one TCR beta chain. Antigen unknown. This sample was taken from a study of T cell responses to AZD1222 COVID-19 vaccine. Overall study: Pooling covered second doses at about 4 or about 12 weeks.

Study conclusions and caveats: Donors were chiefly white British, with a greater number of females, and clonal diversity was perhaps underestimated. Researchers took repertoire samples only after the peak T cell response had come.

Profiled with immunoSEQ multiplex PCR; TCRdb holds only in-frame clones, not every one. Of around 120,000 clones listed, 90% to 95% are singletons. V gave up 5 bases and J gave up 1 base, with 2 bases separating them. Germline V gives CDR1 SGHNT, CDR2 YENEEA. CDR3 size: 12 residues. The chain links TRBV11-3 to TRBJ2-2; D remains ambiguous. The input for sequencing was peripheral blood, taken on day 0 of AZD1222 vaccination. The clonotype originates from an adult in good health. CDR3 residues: CASSKNTGELFF. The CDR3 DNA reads TGTGCCAGCAGCAAGAACACCGGGGAGCTGTTTTTT.